This TCR beta chain was sequenced during a study of CD8 T cells in Susac syndrome. Whole-study results and caveats: By the study's own acknowledgment, its TCR sequencing and HLA analysis included relatively few individuals.

When the RNA was reverse transcribed, random hexamers were used with an input of roughly 0.45 to 1 ug. TCRdb analysed the immunoSEQ multiplex PCR reads with MiXCR anew, one entry per CDR3 protein. The table shows hundreds of thousands of distinct CDR3 sequences, with 85% occurring only once. Concerning this clonotype itself: Its antigen is unknown.

This CDR3 contains 14 residues. CDR1 and CDR2 (germline): KGHDR, SFDVKD. V dropped 0 bases and J dropped 11; count of bases not matched to a gene: 6. The V gene is TRBV24-1, the J gene TRBJ2-1; 7 bases fit TRBD2. The sequence was obtained from a human donor with multiple sclerosis. The sequencing input was CD8+ T cells from PBMCs. CDR3 protein: CATSDLVTGGKQFF. The DNA of the CDR3 is TGTGCCACCAGTGATTTGGTCACGGGGGGAAAGCAGTTCTTC.